Following are 9 T cell receptor beta chains from one sample sequenced in a study of T cells in localized non-small cell lung cancer. Some clones are missing from TCRdb's copy, which holds only in-frame ones; the method was immunoSEQ multiplex PCR. Of about 7,600 clones listed, around 59% were seen once; the top ten hold 7% to 9%. The material was lymph node tissue, obtained before any cancer treatment. The source is a male donor at least 60 years old with stage I squamous cell lung carcinoma.

This clone was counted between two and nine times. The chain carries TRBV2 and TRBJ2-1, with TRBD1 matching 9 bases. This CDR3 has 14 amino acids. The germline V gene has CDR1 SNHLY and CDR2 FYNNEI. With V trimmed by 6 bases and J by 8 bases, 8 bases remained unmatched. The CDR3 DNA reads as TGTGCCAGCAGCGCGGGACAGGGATTCGATGAGCAGTTCTTC. Encoded protein: CASSAGQGFDEQFF.

The chain couples TRBV4-1 to TRBJ2-3, with 13 bases fitting TRBD2. This CDR3 region has 17 residues. CDR1 is MGHRA and CDR2 is YSYEKL in the germline V gene. Trimming cost V 4 bases and J 5 bases; bases outside gene matches: 9. The CDR3 DNA follows: TGCGCCAGCAGCCCTCGACTAGCGGGAGGCTTAATAGATACGCAGTATTTT. It translates to CASSPRLAGGLIDTQYF.

The chain employs TRBV6-7 and TRBJ1-2; 7 nucleotides line up with TRBD1. TRBV6-7 is placed among ORFs of uncertain function. The CDR3 has 11 residues. V shed 6 bases and J 8 bases; nucleotides not matched to a gene: 3. The CDR3 coding sequence is TGTGCCAGCAGGCAGGGGGGAGGCTACACCTTC. Translation: CASRQGGGYTF.

The rearrangement uses TRBV29-1 and TRBJ2-1; TRBD1 is a possible D gene (6 bases). The CDR3 is 17 amino acids. Germline CDR1 is SQVTM and CDR2 is ANQGSEA. With 2 bases removed from V and 8 bases from J, the gap between germline ends came to 25 bases. CDR3 in DNA: TGCAGCGTTGAATTAGGGGGTCGACAGTTTTTCGCGGATGAGCAGTTCTTC. Its protein is CSVELGGRQFFADEQFF.

The chain recombines TRBV18 with TRBJ1-1; 7 nucleotides line up with TRBD1. Germline CDR1 KGHSH, CDR2 LQKENI. The J segment lost 0 bases and the V segment lost 2 bases, leaving 3 bases of the junction unmatched. The CDR3 sequence is 15 residues long. The CDR3 sequence is CASSPSTGMNTEAFF. For the CDR3, the DNA is TGTGCCAGCTCACCATCGACAGGGATGAACACTGAAGCTTTCTTT.

The rearrangement uses TRBV19 and TRBJ2-2, with TRBD2 as a possible D gene (5 bases). Trimming pared 5 bases from V and 8 bases from J, leaving 15 bases between. The CDR3 has 14 residues. In germline, CDR1 is LNHDA, CDR2 SQIVND (reference sequence). DNA for the CDR3: TGTGCCAGTAGTCGGGCGGGTGCGGCGGGGGAGCTGTTTTTT. It is translated as CASSRAGAAGELFF.

The chain uses TRBV14 and TRBJ2-5; TRBD1 aligns across 7 bases. The CDR3 spans 15 residues. After removal of 4 bases from V and 12 bases from J, the junction contained 17 bases not matched to a gene. Germline CDR1 and CDR2: SGHDN and FVKESK. The CDR3 reads CASSRIQDRRDRKYF. As DNA, the CDR3 is TGTGCCAGCAGCCGTATTCAGGACAGGCGAGACCGAAAGTACTTC.

The rearrangement joins TRBV9 to TRBJ2-2; possibly TRBD2 for D (5 bases). The ends were cut back, 4 bases at V and 6 bases at J, with 16 bases in the middle. The CDR3 length is 15 residues. The germline V gene has CDR1 SGDLS and CDR2 YYNGEE. The CDR3 loop reads CASSPQLGMAGELFF. In DNA, the CDR3 is TGTGCCAGCAGCCCTCAACTAGGGATGGCCGGGGAGCTGTTTTTT.

This chain links TRBV19 with TRBJ2-5; D is possibly TRBD1 or TRBD2 (6 bases each). The CDR3 runs to 15 residues. The germline gives CDR1 LNHDA, CDR2 SQIVND (reference sequence). Trimming shortened V by 3 bases and J by 5 bases, and 16 bases separated the two germline ends. CDR3 coding DNA: TGTGCCAGTAGTATTCTGGCAGGAGGGGGGGAGACCCAGTACTTC. This gives the protein CASSILAGGGETQYF.